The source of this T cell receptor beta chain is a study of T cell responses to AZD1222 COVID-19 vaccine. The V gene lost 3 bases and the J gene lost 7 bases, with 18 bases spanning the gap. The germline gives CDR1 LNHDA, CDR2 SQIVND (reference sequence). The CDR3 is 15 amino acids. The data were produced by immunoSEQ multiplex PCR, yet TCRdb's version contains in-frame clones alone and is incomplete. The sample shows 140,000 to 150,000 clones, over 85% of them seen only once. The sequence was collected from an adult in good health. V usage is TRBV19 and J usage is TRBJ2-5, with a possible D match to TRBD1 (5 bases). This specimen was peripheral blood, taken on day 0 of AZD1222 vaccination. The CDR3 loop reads CASSMYSESQGTQYF. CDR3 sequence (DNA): TGTGCCAGTAGTATGTATTCCGAGAGCCAGGGGACCCAGTACTTC.